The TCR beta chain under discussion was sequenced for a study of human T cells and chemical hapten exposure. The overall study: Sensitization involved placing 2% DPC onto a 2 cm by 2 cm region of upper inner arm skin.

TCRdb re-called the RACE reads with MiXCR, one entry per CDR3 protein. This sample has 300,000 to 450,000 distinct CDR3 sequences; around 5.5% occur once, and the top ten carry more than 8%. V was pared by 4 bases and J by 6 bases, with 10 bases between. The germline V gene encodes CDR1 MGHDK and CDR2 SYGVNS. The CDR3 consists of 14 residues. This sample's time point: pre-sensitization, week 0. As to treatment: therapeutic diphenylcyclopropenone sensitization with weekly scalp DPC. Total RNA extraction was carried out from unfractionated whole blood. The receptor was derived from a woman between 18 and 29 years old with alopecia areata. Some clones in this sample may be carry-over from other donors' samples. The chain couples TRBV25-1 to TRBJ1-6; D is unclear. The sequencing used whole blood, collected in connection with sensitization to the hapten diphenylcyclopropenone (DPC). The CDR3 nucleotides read TGTGCCAGCAGTGTTGCCGTTGGTAATTCACCCCTCCACTTT. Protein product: CASSVAVGNSPLHF.